The rows below give T cell receptor beta chains drawn from one sample of a study of T cell responses to AZD1222 COVID-19 vaccine. Method: immunoSEQ multiplex PCR; TCRdb's copy keeps in-frame clones and lacks some. The sample has 72,000 or so clones, 75% to 90% seen once. Sample: peripheral blood, taken on day 0 of AZD1222 vaccination. These receptor sequences come from an adult in good health. The CDR3 runs from the conserved cysteine through the conserved F or W. D genes are given only for firm matches. Expanded clones get a size class; other rows say once, few or many, or leave the size out.

J | size | V | D | CDR3 | DNA
TRBJ2-1 | NA | TRBV6-1 | TRBD1 | CASSAVRRSGGSNEQFF | TGTGCCAGCAGTGCGGTAAGACGGTCAGGGGGATCCAATGAGCAGTTCTTC
TRBJ2-7 | NA | TRBV19 | NA | CASSIRVEPYEQYF | TGTGCCAGTAGTATAAGGGTAGAGCCCTACGAGCAGTACTTC
TRBJ2-7 | NA | TRBV7-2 | NA | CASSLGANTYEQYF | TGTGCCAGCAGCCTGGGTGCGAACACCTACGAGCAGTACTTC
TRBJ1-1 | NA | TRBV14 | NA | CAIIFRGRVDTEAFF | TGTGCCATCATTTTCAGGGGCAGGGTTGACACTGAAGCTTTCTTT
TRBJ1-6 | NA | TRBV20-1 | NA | CSASGQSRRSYNSPLHF | TGCAGTGCTAGTGGGCAGTCCAGAAGGTCCTATAATTCACCCCTCCACTTT
TRBJ1-2 | NA | TRBV5-6 | NA | CASSFLGDPLEYGYTF | TGTGCCAGCAGCTTCTTGGGGGACCCCTTGGAGTATGGCTACACCTTC
TRBJ1-1 | NA | TRBV6-5 | NA | CASSTDTPKLFF | TGTGCCAGCAGTACCGATACCCCAAAGCTTTTCTTT
TRBJ2-7 | NA | TRBV5-4 | TRBD2 | CASSPGTSERGQYF | TGTGCCAGCAGCCCCGGGACTAGCGAACGAGGGCAGTACTTC
TRBJ2-2 | NA | TRBV18 | NA | CASSPPVGNTGELFF | TGTGCCAGCTCACCACCGGTGGGGAACACCGGGGAGCTGTTTTTT
TRBJ1-5 | NA | TRBV19 | NA | CASSIGGSSNQPQHF | TGTGCCAGTAGTATTGGGGGTAGCAGCAATCAGCCCCAGCATTTT
TRBJ2-1 | NA | TRBV5-4 | TRBD2 | CASSWGTSGYNEQFF | TGTGCCAGCAGCTGGGGGACTAGCGGCTACAATGAGCAGTTCTTC
TRBJ1-4 | NA | TRBV23-1 | TRBD1 | CASSQSRDRGATTNEKLFF | TGCGCCAGCAGTCAATCTAGAGACAGGGGAGCGACAACTAATGAAAAACTGTTTTTT
TRBJ2-1 | NA | TRBV6-4 | NA | CASSNLGTAQFF | TGTGCCAGCAGTAATCTTGGGACGGCGCAGTTCTTC
TRBJ2-2 | NA | TRBV7-6 | NA | CASSLQGVNTGELFF | TGTGCCAGCAGCTTACAGGGAGTTAACACCGGGGAGCTGTTTTTT
TRBJ2-2 | once | TRBV7-2 | NA | CASSFPAGTGELFF | TGTGCCAGCAGCTTTCCTGCGGGCACCGGGGAGCTGTTTTTT
TRBJ2-5 | once | TRBV7-3 | NA | CASSLGGKEGETQYF | TGTGCCAGCAGCTTAGGAGGGAAGGAGGGAGAGACCCAGTACTTC
TRBJ2-7 | NA | TRBV14 | NA | CASSQDLGREQYF | TGTGCCAGCAGCCAAGATCTCGGTCGCGAGCAGTACTTC
TRBJ1-1 | NA | TRBV27 | NA | CASRGSMNTEAFF | TGTGCCAGCAGGGGTTCCATGAACACTGAAGCTTTCTTT
TRBJ1-6 | few | TRBV6-5 | TRBD1 | CASSRTGENSPLHF | TGTGCCAGCAGTAGGACAGGGGAGAATTCACCCCTCCACTTT
TRBJ2-1 | NA | TRBV11-2 | NA | CASSLDNEQFF | TGTGCCAGCAGCTTGGACAATGAGCAGTTCTTC
TRBJ2-3 | NA | TRBV15 | NA | CATSVNRVKRQTDTQYF | TGTGCCACCAGCGTCAACAGGGTGAAACGCCAAACAGATACGCAGTATTTT
TRBJ2-1 | NA | TRBV7-2 | TRBD2 | CASSLGLAAYNEQFF | TGTGCCAGCAGCTTAGGGCTAGCGGCCTACAATGAGCAGTTCTTC
TRBJ2-3 | NA | TRBV27 | NA | CASSLSAGGTDTQYF | TGTGCCAGCAGTTTATCTGCAGGGGGCACAGATACGCAGTATTTT
TRBJ2-1 | NA | TRBV5-4 | TRBD1 | CASSSDRKYNEQFF | TGTGCCAGCAGCTCGGACAGGAAGTACAATGAGCAGTTCTTC
TRBJ2-3 | NA | TRBV15 | NA | CATSRDSTDTQYF | TGTGCCACCAGCAGAGATAGTACAGATACGCAGTATTTT
TRBJ2-1 | NA | TRBV29-1 | NA | CSVAGLSNEQFF | TGCAGCGTTGCAGGACTAAGCAATGAGCAGTTCTTC
TRBJ2-1 | NA | TRBV18 | NA | CASSPSSRANEQFF | TGTGCCAGCTCACCGAGTTCTAGGGCCAATGAGCAGTTCTTC
TRBJ1-2 | once | TRBV7-2 | NA | CASSLGAGADLSYGYTF | TGTGCCAGCAGCTTAGGAGCAGGGGCAGATCTAAGCTATGGCTACACCTTC
TRBJ2-1 | once | TRBV28 | NA | CASKGTTYNEQFF | TGTGCCAGCAAAGGAACAACCTACAATGAGCAGTTCTTC
TRBJ1-4 | NA | TRBV25-1 | NA | CASSLSQGRVSEKLFF | TGTGCCAGCAGTTTGAGTCAGGGGAGGGTCTCTGAAAAACTGTTTTTT
TRBJ1-2 | NA | TRBV5-1 | TRBD1 | CASSPDRGDYGYTF | TGCGCCAGCAGCCCGGACAGGGGGGACTATGGCTACACCTTC
TRBJ2-5 | NA | TRBV11-2 | NA | CASSQESGETQYF | TGTGCCAGCAGCCAGGAATCGGGAGAGACCCAGTACTTC
TRBJ2-5 | NA | TRBV6-5 | NA | CASTGLETQYF | TGTGCCAGTACGGGTCTAGAGACCCAGTACTTC